This T cell receptor (beta chain) was captured in a study of identical twins. The CDR3 totals 13 residues. In germline, CDR1 is SGHRS, CDR2 YFSETQ. Unmatched junction bases numbered 3, after V lost 4 bases and J lost 6 bases. TCRdb reprocessed the 5' RACE reads with MiXCR, giving one entry per CDR3 protein. The repertoire holds 1.5 million to 2 million distinct CDR3 sequences, less than 35% seen once, with 0.25% to 0.3% in the top ten. The chain recombines TRBV5-1 with TRBJ1-1; 10 bases fit TRBD1. Sequenced sample: cord blood. This receptor was identified in a newborn girl in good health. The CDR3 coding sequence is TGCGCCAGCAGCACGGGACAGGGGCCTGAAGCTTTCTTT. The encoded protein is CASSTGQGPEAFF.